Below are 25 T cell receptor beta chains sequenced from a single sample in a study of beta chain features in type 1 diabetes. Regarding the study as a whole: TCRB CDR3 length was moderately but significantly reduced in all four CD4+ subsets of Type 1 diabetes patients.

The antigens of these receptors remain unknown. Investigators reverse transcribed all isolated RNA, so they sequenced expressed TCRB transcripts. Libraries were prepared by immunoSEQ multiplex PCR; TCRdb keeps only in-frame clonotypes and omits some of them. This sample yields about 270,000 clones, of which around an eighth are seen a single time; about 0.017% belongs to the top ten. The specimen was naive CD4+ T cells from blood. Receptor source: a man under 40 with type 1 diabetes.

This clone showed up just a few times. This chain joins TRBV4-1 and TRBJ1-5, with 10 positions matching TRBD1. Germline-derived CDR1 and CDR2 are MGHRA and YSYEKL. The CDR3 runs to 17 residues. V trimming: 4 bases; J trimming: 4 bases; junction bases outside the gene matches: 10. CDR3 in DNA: TGCGCCAGCAGCCTAAAAACCGGGACAGGGGAGAATCAGCCCCAGCATTTT. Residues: CASSLKTGTGENQPQHF.

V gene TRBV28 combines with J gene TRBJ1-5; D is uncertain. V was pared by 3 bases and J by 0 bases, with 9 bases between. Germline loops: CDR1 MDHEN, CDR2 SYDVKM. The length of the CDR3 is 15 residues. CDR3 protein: CASSFRLGSNQPQHF. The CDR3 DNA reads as TGTGCCAGCAGTTTTAGACTGGGTAGCAATCAGCCCCAGCATTTT. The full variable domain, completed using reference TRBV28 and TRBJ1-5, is DVKVTQSSRYLVKRTGEKVFLECVQDMDHENMFWYRQDPGLGLRLIYFSYDVKMKEKGDIPEGYSVSREKKERFSLILESASTNQTSMYLCASSFRLGSNQPQHFGDGTRLSIL.

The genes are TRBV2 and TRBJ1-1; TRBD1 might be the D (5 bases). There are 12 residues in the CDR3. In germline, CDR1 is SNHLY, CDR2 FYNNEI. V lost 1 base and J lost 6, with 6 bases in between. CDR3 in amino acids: CASSEETAEAFF. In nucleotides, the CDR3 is TGTGCCAGCAGTGAAGAGACAGCTGAAGCTTTCTTT.

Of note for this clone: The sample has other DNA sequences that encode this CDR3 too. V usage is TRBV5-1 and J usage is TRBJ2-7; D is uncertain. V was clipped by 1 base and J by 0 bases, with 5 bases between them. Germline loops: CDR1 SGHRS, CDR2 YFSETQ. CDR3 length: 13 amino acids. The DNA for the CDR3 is TGCGCCAGCAGCTTGCCGAGCTCCTACGAGCAGTACTTC. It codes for CASSLPSSYEQYF.

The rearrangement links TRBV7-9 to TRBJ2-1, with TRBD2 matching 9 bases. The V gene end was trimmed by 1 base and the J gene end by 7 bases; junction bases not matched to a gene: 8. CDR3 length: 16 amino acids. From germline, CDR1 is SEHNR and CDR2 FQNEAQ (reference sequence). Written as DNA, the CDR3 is TGTGCCAGCAGCTTAGGTTCTGGACTAGCGCGTAATGAGCAGTTCTTC. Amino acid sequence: CASSLGSGLARNEQFF. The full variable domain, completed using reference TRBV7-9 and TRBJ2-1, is DTGVSQNPRHKITKRGQNVTFRCDPISEHNRLYWYRQTLGQGPEFLTYFQNEAQLEKSRLLSDRFSAERPKGSFSTLEIQRTEQGDSAMYLCASSLGSGLARNEQFFGPGTRLTVL.

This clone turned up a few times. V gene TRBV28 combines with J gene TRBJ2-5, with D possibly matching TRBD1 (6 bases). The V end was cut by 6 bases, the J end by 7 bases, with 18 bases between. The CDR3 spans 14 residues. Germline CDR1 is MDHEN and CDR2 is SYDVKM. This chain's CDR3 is CASSRETGARTQYF. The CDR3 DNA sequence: TGTGCCAGCAGCCGCGAGACAGGTGCGCGGACCCAGTACTTC.

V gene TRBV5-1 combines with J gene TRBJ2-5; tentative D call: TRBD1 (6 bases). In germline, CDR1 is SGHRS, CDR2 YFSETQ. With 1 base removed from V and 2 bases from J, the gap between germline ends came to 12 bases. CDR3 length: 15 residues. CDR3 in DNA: TGCGCCAGCAGCTTGAGACAGGCGTCACAAGAGACCCAGTACTTC. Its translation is CASSLRQASQETQYF.

CDR3 in DNA: TGTGCCAGCAGTCAGTTCCCCCAGGGGAACTATGGCTACACCTTC. Residues: CASSQFPQGNYGYTF. This chain connects TRBV9 to TRBJ1-2; TRBD1 is a possible D gene (6 bases). Trimming pared 5 bases from V and 2 bases from J, leaving 16 bases between. This CDR3 has 15 amino acids. Germline V lookup: CDR1 SGDLS, CDR2 YYNGEE.

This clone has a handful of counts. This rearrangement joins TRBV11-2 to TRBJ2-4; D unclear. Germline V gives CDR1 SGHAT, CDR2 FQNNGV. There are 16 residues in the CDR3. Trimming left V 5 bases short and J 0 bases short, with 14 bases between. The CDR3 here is CASSPALILAKNIQYF. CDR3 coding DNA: TGTGCCAGCAGCCCTGCGTTAATTCTAGCCAAAAACATTCAGTACTTC.

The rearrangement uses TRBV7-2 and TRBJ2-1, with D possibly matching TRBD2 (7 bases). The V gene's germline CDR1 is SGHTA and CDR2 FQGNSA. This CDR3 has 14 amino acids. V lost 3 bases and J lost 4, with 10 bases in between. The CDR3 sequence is CASSLSGTYNEQFF. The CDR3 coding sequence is TGTGCCAGCAGCTTGAGCGGGACATACAATGAGCAGTTCTTC.

The DNA of the CDR3 is TGTGCCAGCGTTGGGGCAGGCGCAAGGAGGGAGCTGTTTTTT. Translated, it gives CASVGAGARRELFF. The chain links TRBV6-5 to TRBJ2-2, with a tentative D call TRBD1 (5 bases). Deletions cut 8 bases from V and 9 bases from J, with 19 bases between. The CDR3 has 14 amino acids. The germline V gene has CDR1 MNHEY and CDR2 SVGAGI.

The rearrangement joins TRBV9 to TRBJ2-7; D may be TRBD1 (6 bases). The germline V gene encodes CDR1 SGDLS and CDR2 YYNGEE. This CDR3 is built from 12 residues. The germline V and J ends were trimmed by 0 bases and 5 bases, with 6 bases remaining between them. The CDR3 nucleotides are TGTGCCAGCAGCGTAGACAGGGACGAGCAGTACTTC. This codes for CASSVDRDEQYF.

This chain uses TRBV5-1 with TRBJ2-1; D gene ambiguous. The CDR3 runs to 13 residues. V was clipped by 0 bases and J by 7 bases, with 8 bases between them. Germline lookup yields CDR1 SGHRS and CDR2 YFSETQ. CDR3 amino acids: CASSLEFPNEQFF. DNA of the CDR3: TGCGCCAGCAGCTTGGAATTCCCTAATGAGCAGTTCTTC.

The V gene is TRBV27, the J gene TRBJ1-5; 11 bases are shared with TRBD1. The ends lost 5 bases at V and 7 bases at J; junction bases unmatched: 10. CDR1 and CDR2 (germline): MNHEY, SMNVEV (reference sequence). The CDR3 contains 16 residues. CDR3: CASSPIGTGGTQPQHF. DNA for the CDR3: TGTGCCAGCAGTCCCATTGGGACAGGGGGGACCCAGCCCCAGCATTTT.

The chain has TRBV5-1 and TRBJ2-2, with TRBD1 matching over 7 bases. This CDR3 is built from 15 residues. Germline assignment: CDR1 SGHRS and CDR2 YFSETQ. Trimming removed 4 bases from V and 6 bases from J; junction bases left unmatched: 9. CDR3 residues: CASSIGTVGPGELFF. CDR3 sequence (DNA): TGCGCCAGCAGCATTGGGACAGTCGGACCCGGGGAGCTGTTTTTT.

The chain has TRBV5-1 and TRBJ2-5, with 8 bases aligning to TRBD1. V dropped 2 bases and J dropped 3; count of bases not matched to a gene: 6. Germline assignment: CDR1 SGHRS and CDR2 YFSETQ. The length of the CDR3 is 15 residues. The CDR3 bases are TGCGCCAGCAGCTTTATCGGGACAGGAGAAGAGACCCAGTACTTC. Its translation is CASSFIGTGEETQYF.

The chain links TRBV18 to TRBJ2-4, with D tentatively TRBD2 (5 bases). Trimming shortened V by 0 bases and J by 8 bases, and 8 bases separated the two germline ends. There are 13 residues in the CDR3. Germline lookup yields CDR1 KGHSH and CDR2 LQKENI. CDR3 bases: TGTGCCAGCTCACCACCCGGGATGTACATTCAGTACTTC. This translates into CASSPPGMYIQYF.

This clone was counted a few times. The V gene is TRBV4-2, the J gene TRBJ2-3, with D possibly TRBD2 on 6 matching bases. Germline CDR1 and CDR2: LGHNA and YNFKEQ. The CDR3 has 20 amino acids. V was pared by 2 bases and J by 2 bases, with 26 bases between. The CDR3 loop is CASSQRRVGASATFTDTQYF. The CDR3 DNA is TGTGCCAGCAGCCAAAGGAGGGTCGGGGCTAGCGCGACTTTCACAGATACGCAGTATTTT.

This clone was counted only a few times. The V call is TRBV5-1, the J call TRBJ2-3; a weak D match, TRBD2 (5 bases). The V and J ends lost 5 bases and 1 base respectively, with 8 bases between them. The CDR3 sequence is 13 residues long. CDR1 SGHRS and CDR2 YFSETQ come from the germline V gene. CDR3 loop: CASRLEGTDTQYF. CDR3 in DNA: TGCGCCAGCAGACTAGAGGGCACAGATACGCAGTATTTT.

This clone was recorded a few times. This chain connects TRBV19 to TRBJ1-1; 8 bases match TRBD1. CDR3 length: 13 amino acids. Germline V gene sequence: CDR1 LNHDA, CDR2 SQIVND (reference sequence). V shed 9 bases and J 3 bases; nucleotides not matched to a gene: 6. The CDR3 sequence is CASRDRPDTEAFF. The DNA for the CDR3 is TGTGCCAGCCGGGACAGGCCAGACACTGAAGCTTTCTTT.

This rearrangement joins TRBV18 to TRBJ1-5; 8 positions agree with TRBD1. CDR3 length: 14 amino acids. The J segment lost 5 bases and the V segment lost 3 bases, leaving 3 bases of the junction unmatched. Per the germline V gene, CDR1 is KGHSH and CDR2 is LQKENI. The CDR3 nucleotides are TGTGCCAGCTCACCCGGACAGGGCGATCAGCCCCAGCATTTT. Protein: CASSPGQGDQPQHF.

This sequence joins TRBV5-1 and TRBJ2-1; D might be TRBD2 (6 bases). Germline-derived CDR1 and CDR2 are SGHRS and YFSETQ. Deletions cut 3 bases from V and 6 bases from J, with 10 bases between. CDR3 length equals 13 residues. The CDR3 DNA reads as TGCGCCAGCAGCTACGGGACTCTCAATGAGCAGTTCTTC. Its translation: CASSYGTLNEQFF.

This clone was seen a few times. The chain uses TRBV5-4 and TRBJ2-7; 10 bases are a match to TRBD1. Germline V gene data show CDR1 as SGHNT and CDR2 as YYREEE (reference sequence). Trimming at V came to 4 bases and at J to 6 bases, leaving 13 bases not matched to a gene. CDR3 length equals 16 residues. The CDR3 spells CASSPPRGTGEREQYF. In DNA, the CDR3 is TGTGCCAGCAGCCCCCCCCGGGGGACAGGGGAACGCGAGCAGTACTTC.

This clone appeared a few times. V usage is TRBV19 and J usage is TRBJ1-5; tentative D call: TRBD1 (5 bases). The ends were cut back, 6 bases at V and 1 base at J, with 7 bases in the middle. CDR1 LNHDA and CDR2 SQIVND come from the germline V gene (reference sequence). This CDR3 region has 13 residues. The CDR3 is CASRRQSNQPQHF. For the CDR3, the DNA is TGTGCCAGTAGGAGACAGAGCAATCAGCCCCAGCATTTT.

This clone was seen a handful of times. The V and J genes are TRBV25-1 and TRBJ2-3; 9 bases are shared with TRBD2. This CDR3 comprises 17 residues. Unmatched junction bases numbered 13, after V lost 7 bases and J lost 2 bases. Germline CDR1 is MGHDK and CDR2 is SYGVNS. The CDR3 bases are TGTGCCAGCACCCCGACTTATGCGGGAGGGTACACAGATACGCAGTATTTT. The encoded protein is CASTPTYAGGYTDTQYF.